Below, one T cell receptor (beta chain) is given with its context. Its target antigen remains unknown. Within one base of it there is no much larger clone, and no base qualities were kept. CDR3 length: 14 amino acids, cysteine to phenylalanine. Only the CDR3 region is kept as DNA, spanning 42 bases read in frame from base 1. The germline V gene specifies SQVTM as CDR1 and ANQGSEA as CDR2. V is clipped by 0 bases and J by 1 base, and the sequence between their germline boundaries is 9 bases long. The sample originates from a study of human T cells and chemical hapten exposure (TCRdb year 2021). Regarding the complete study: For sensitization, 2% DPC in acetone was applied to a 2 cm by 2 cm area of upper inner arm skin. Weekly therapeutic DPC doses were additionally applied to the scalp of patients throughout the roughly 22-week study period. Patch testing was performed on the upper back with Finn chambers containing 0.01% DPC, and the patch tests were scored after 6 days according to International Contact Dermatitis Research Group standards. Most of the patients in the cohort were female, and the cohort covered alopecia areata with under or over 50% scalp involvement, alopecia totalis and alopecia universalis. Libraries were combined into a pool for sequencing, and differences in TCR yield between samples came mainly from small differences in library volumes within the pool. The study tracked peripheral blood TCR repertoire changes in vivo during primary and secondary sensitization to the hapten diphenylcyclopropenone (DPC) in alopecia patients. Patient blood was sampled pre-sensitization (week 0) and at 2, 6 and about 24 weeks after DPC sensitization. For TCR sequencing, blood came from twenty-nine alopecia patients at anywhere from one to four time points (pre-sensitization, 2, 6 and 24 weeks).

The intended sense of this specimen's time point label: pre-sensitization, week 0. The treatment or condition label corresponds to: therapeutic diphenylcyclopropenone sensitization with weekly scalp DPC. At every patch-test visit, the blood draw took place before the patch test was put on. Patients were eligible if aged 18 to 70, diagnosed with alopecia and judged suitable for DPC therapy, and pregnant patients were excluded. Unfractionated whole blood was collected in Tempus Blood RNA tubes, and total RNA was extracted from that blood. Results and caveats for the whole study, not just this receptor: The number of TCRs above 1 in 1000 frequency did not change with DPC sensitization; there was no evidence of global repertoire structure alterations. Alopecia, a presumed autoimmune disease, was present in all patients, so the immune response of the patients might differ from that of healthy individuals. Compared with pre-sensitization or healthy control sets, expanded TCRs formed significantly more large CDR3 similarity clusters, which is consistent with antigen-driven responses. A positive correlation was found between the number of PT1 expanded TCRs and patch test score, with significance reached at thresholds 8, 16 and 32 but not 4. Repeated subsampling changed both the strength of the expansion versus patch-test correlation and the threshold at which that correlation became significant.

The method was RACE. Instrument used: NextSeq 500. Library preparation attached unique molecular identifiers to individual cDNA molecules for quantitative, reproducible TCR counting. From each blood RNA sample, both TCR alpha and TCR beta chains were sequenced. The original pipeline was this. The median number of TCRs per sample was 85,000 to 100,000, ranging from about 23,224 to 750,000. The Decombinator software suite was used to annotate V, J and CDR3 in the TCR reads. For PS versus PT1 abundance plots, all samples were subsampled to the same number of TCRs (28,000). TCRs were defined as expanded if absent before sensitization and observed at least eight times at the 2-week time point. In TCRdb, the public reads were trimmed at Q25 with fastp and aligned with MiXCR, with productive beta chains retained. CDR3 protein duplicates are merged, each entry listing the most common genes and DNA. V and J calls and clone size were set by TCRdb, not the authors. The sample contains 250,000 or so distinct CDR3 sequences, roughly 7.7% of them found a single time. About 1.1% of the sample goes to the ten largest clones.

This clonotype was sampled from a young man with alopecia areata. Some clones in this sample may be carry-over from other donors' samples. The rearrangement joined TRBV29-1 to TRBJ2-5; the D gene identity is not certain. The sample consisted of whole blood, taken in connection with sensitization to the hapten diphenylcyclopropenone (DPC). The nucleotide sequence reads as follows: TGCAGCGTTGAAGATATCGCAGGCCAAGAGACCCAGTACTTC. Its protein product is CSVEDIAGQETQYF.